The sequence of this T cell receptor beta chain was determined in a study of memory CD4+ T cells and cytomegalovirus serostatus. This CDR3 region has 15 residues. Germline loops: CDR1 LNHDA, CDR2 SQIVND (reference sequence). Trimming cost V 5 bases and J 0 bases, with 8 bases left between them. Generated by immunoSEQ multiplex PCR, the TCRdb table keeps only in-frame clones and is missing some. Counted here are about 43,000 clones, around four fifths occurring once; the ten biggest clones make up 0.61%. Single viable CD3+CD4+CD8-CD45RO+ cells were sorted as the memory CD4+ T cells. CMV serostatus came from serum IgG against pp150, pp28, p38, p52.

Sequenced material: memory CD4+ T cells from blood. The rearrangement uses TRBV19 and TRBJ2-6; the D is unclear. The sequence was obtained from an adult in good health and CMV-seronegative. The DNA for the CDR3 is TGTGCCAGTAGTGTCGTTGACTCTGGGGCCAACGTCCTGACTTTC. Translated, it gives CASSVVDSGANVLTF. The full variable domain, in which reference TRBV19 and TRBJ2-6 provide the parts outside the CDR3, is DGGITQSPKYLFRKEGQNVTLSCEQNLNHDAMYWYRQDPGQGLRLIYYSQIVNDFQKGDIAEGYSVSREKKESFPLTVTSAQKNPTAFYLCASSVVDSGANVLTFGAGSRLTVL.